This T cell receptor beta chain was sequenced for a study of T cell responses to AZD1222 COVID-19 vaccine. The CDR3 spans 12 residues. Germline CDR1 is ENHRY and CDR2 is SYGVKD. Profiling relied on immunoSEQ multiplex PCR, and the TCRdb table lists in-frame clones only, not all of them. The sample contains approximately 180,000 clones, roughly 87% of which appear only once. The chain recombines TRBV10-3 with TRBJ2-1; 7 nucleotides agree with TRBD1. The specimen comprised peripheral blood, sampled on day 0 of AZD1222 vaccination. This receptor was obtained from an adult in good health. As DNA, the CDR3 is TGTGCGACAGGGAGCTCCTACAATGAGCAGTTCTTC. This encodes CATGSSYNEQFF.